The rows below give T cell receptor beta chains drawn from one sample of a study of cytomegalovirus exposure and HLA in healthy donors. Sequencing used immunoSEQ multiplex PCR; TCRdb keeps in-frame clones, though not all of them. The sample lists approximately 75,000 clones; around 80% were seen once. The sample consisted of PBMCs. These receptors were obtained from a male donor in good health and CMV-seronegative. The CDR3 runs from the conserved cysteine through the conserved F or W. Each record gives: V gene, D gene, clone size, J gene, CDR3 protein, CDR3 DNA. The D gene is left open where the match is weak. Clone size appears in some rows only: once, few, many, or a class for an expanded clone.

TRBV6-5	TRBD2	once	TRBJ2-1	CASNLAGGLSNEQFF	TGTGCCAGCAATTTAGCGGGGGGGCTTTCCAATGAGCAGTTCTTC
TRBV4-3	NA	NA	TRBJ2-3	CASSQVTGMYTDTQYF	TGCGCCAGCAGCCAAGTTACAGGGATGTACACAGATACGCAGTATTTT
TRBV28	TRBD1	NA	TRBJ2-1	CASSLADRRNNEQFF	TGTGCCAGCAGTTTAGCGGACAGGAGAAACAATGAGCAGTTCTTC
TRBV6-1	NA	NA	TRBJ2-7	CASGESGSGGNEQYF	TGTGCCAGCGGTGAATCAGGGTCGGGTGGCAACGAGCAGTACTTC
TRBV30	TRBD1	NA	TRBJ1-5	CAWRDRGGSNQPQHF	TGTGCCTGGAGGGACAGGGGAGGTTCCAATCAGCCCCAGCATTTT
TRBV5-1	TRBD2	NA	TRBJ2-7	CASSPGTSGLYEQYF	TGCGCCAGCAGCCCCGGGACTAGCGGGTTGTACGAGCAGTACTTC
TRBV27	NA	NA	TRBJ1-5	CASSPRGSSGQPQHF	TGTGCCAGCAGTCCCCGCGGGAGTTCGGGTCAGCCCCAGCATTTT
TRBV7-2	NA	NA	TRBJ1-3	CASSNSGISGNTIYF	TGTGCCAGCAGCAATTCAGGGATATCTGGAAACACCATATATTTT
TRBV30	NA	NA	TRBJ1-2	CAWTTFSPGAYTF	TGTGCCTGGACCACCTTTTCCCCGGGAGCCTACACCTTC
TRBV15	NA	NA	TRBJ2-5	CATSRVLMSETQYF	TGTGCCACCAGCAGAGTTTTAATGTCGGAGACCCAGTACTTC
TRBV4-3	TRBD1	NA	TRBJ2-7	CASSQDRTGKYEQYF	TGCGCCAGCAGCCAAGATAGGACAGGGAAGTACGAGCAGTACTTC
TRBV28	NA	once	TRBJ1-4	CATQKGGGVGEKLFF	TGTGCCACTCAAAAGGGTGGAGGCGTCGGTGAAAAACTGTTTTTT
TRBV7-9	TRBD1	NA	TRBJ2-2	CASSQDGTATGELFF	TGTGCCAGCAGCCAAGACGGGACAGCCACCGGGGAGCTGTTTTTT
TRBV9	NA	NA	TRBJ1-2	CASSATGWSYSGYTF	TGTGCCAGCAGCGCTACAGGGTGGTCGTATTCTGGCTACACCTTC
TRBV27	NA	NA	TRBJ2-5	CASSLSQGRRETQYF	TGTGCCAGCAGTTTATCTCAGGGGCGCAGGGAGACCCAGTACTTC
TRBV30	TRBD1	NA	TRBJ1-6	CAWEPGQGSPLHF	TGTGCCTGGGAACCGGGACAGGGGTCACCCCTCCACTTT
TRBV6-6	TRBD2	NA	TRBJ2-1	CASESGRAYNEQFF	TGTGCCAGTGAGAGCGGGAGGGCCTACAATGAGCAGTTCTTC
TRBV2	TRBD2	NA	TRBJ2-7	CASSEGLAGVEQYF	TGTGCCAGCAGTGAGGGGCTAGCGGGAGTCGAGCAGTACTTC
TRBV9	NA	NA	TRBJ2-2	CASSISGEGTGELFF	TGTGCCAGCAGTATTTCAGGGGAAGGGACCGGGGAGCTGTTTTTT
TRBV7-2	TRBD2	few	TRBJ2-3	CASSLKRGGRDTQYF	TGTGCCAGCAGCTTAAAGCGGGGGGGCCGAGATACGCAGTATTTT
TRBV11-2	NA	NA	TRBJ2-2	CASSPAGTGELFF	TGTGCCAGCAGCCCAGCGGGCACCGGGGAGCTGTTTTTT
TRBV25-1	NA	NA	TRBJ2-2	CASTSQGFTGELFF	TGTGCCAGCACCTCTCAGGGATTCACCGGGGAGCTGTTTTTT
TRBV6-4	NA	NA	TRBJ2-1	CASSVIASSYNEQFF	TGTGCCAGCAGTGTAATCGCGAGCTCCTACAATGAGCAGTTCTTC
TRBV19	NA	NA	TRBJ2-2	CASSSSGGPGELFF	TGTGCCAGTAGTAGCAGTGGTGGTCCCGGGGAGCTGTTTTTT